What follows are 27 T cell receptor beta chains derived from one specimen sequenced in a study of OX40 agonist ivuxolimab in advanced cancers. Assay: immunoSEQ multiplex PCR; the TCRdb copy retains only in-frame clones and omits some. In the table there are just under 85,000 clones, about four fifths of which are singletons. Sequenced here: CD4+ or CD8+ T cells sorted from blood, sampled in a trial of the OX40 agonist ivuxolimab. These receptors all stem from an adult with an advanced solid tumor such as melanoma, head and neck, liver or kidney cancer.

This chain joins TRBV5-1 and TRBJ2-5; 9 nucleotides agree with TRBD2. This CDR3 has 15 residues. The germline V gene has CDR1 SGHRS and CDR2 YFSETQ. V trimming: 3 bases; J trimming: 11 bases; junction bases outside the gene matches: 14. The CDR3 bases are TGCGCCAGCAGCTCCTCCGGGACTAGCAGGTGGGAGCAGTACTTC. It yields the protein CASSSSGTSRWEQYF.

This chain joins TRBV2 and TRBJ1-4, with D tentatively TRBD1 (6 bases). Germline V lookup: CDR1 SNHLY, CDR2 FYNNEI. Trimming removed 4 bases from V and 8 bases from J, with 17 bases in between. This CDR3 region has 15 residues. The DNA for the CDR3 is TGTGCCAGCAGTGGCCGGACAACAGGGCGCGAAAAACTGTTTTTT. Amino acids: CASSGRTTGREKLFF.

The chain has TRBV5-5 and TRBJ2-1, with D perhaps being TRBD1 or TRBD2 (6 bases each). The CDR3 is made up of 14 amino acids. Germline CDR1 reads SGHKS; CDR2 reads YYEKEE (reference sequence). Deletions cut 4 bases from V and 10 bases from J, with 18 bases between. For the CDR3, the DNA is TGTGCCAGCAGCCCCCGGGGGCCTTCTCAGGAGCAGTTCTTC. This gives the protein CASSPRGPSQEQFF.

The V and J genes are TRBV7-3 and TRBJ2-2, with 8 bases aligning to TRBD1. This CDR3 is built from 17 residues. Trimming cost V 2 bases and J 5 bases; bases outside gene matches: 10. From germline, CDR1 is SGHTA and CDR2 FQGTGA. The CDR3 DNA reads TGTGCCAGCAGCTTACCCTGGCAGGGGGCAGGAACCGGGGAGCTGTTTTTT. Its protein is CASSLPWQGAGTGELFF. Full variable domain (rest looked up from reference TRBV7-3 and TRBJ2-2): GAGVSQTPSNKVTEKGKYVELRCDPISGHTALYWYRQSLGQGPEFLIYFQGTGAADDSGLPNDRFFAVRPEGSVSTLKIQRTERGDSAVYLCASSLPWQGAGTGELFFGEGSRLTVL.

The chain employs TRBV6-1 and TRBJ1-5; D is undetermined. The germline CDR1 and CDR2 sequences are MNHNS and SASEGT. Between the trimmed V and J ends, which lost 2 bases and 0 bases, there was a span of 11 bases. The CDR3 consists of 16 residues. DNA of the CDR3: TGTGCCAGCAGTGAAAGGGCAAGAGATAGCAATCAGCCCCAGCATTTT. It yields the protein CASSERARDSNQPQHF.

This clone has more than one count but fewer than ten. V is TRBV7-8 and J is TRBJ1-5, with D possibly TRBD1 on 5 matching bases. The CDR3 sequence is 13 residues long. Germline CDR1 is SGHVS and CDR2 is FQNEAQ. The V and J ends lost 2 bases and 4 bases respectively, with 6 bases between them. CDR3 sequence: CASSLSGNQPQHF. The CDR3 DNA sequence: TGTGCCAGCAGCTTATCAGGGAATCAGCCCCAGCATTTT.

This clone was seen a handful of times. The rearrangement joins TRBV5-5 to TRBJ2-5; D possibly corresponds to TRBD1 (6 bases). This CDR3 is built from 12 residues. Deletions cut 4 bases from V and 5 bases from J, with 9 bases between. Germline assignment: CDR1 SGHKS and CDR2 YYEKEE (reference sequence). Written as DNA, the CDR3 is TGTGCCAGCAGCCCCACAGGGGAGACCCAGTACTTC. Amino acids: CASSPTGETQYF.

The chain uses TRBV6-1 and TRBJ1-2, with a weak D call TRBD1 (5 bases). The CDR3 is 10 amino acids. Trimming took 11 bases from V and 9 from J, leaving 13 bases between them. Per the germline V gene, CDR1 is MNHNS and CDR2 is SASEGT. As DNA, the CDR3 is TGTGCCTCCCGTGGGGACCGCTACACCTTC. Its protein product is CASRGDRYTF.

The chain employs TRBV6-1 and TRBJ2-7; TRBD2 aligns across 9 bases. Unmatched junction bases numbered 4, after V lost 7 bases and J lost 0 bases. Per germline, CDR1 MNHNS and CDR2 SASEGT. The CDR3 is 14 amino acids. The CDR3 loop reads CASTSGGSSYEQYF. In nucleotides, the CDR3 is TGTGCCAGCACAAGCGGGGGGAGCTCCTACGAGCAGTACTTC.

There are a few counts of this clone. The chain links TRBV4-1 to TRBJ2-4; D call uncertain. The germline V and J ends were trimmed by 0 bases and 3 bases, with 15 bases remaining between them. There are 17 residues in the CDR3. Germline V gene sequence: CDR1 MGHRA, CDR2 YSYEKL. The CDR3 sequence: CASSQEERGRSKNIQYF. The CDR3 DNA is TGCGCCAGCAGCCAAGAGGAGAGAGGACGGAGCAAAAACATTCAGTACTTC.

This clone was picked up one time. This sequence joins TRBV7-9 and TRBJ2-1; D is undetermined. Germline CDR1 reads SEHNR; CDR2 reads FQNEAQ (reference sequence). The CDR3 runs to 16 residues. Trimming pared 3 bases from V and 0 bases from J, leaving 12 bases between. Written as DNA, the CDR3 is TGTGCCAGCAGCTTGTATCTCCAGAGCTCCTACAATGAGCAGTTCTTC. It encodes CASSLYLQSSYNEQFF.

The chain joins TRBV10-3 to TRBJ1-2; 9 nucleotides line up with TRBD1. The CDR3 contains 14 residues. Germline values: CDR1 ENHRY, CDR2 SYGVKD. J was trimmed by 2 bases and V by 4 bases; bases with no gene match: 2. This CDR3 reads CAISVGQGNYGYTF. The DNA for the CDR3 is TGTGCCATCAGTGTGGGACAGGGAAACTATGGCTACACCTTC.

The CDR3 bases are TGTGCCAGCAGCCTGACTAGCTTTAATGAGCAGTTCTTC. It is translated as CASSLTSFNEQFF. This chain uses TRBV13 with TRBJ2-1; TRBD2 matches 7 bases. This CDR3 spans 13 amino acids. CDR1 is PRHDT, CDR2 FYEKMQ, per germline (reference sequence). J gave up 7 bases and V 5 bases, and 5 bases lay outside the gene matches.

V is TRBV11-2 and J is TRBJ1-4; D ambiguous. Looked up from germline, CDR1 is SGHAT and CDR2 is FQNNGV. With 2 bases removed from V and 4 bases from J, the gap between germline ends came to 8 bases. The length of the CDR3 is 14 residues. CDR3 loop: CASSLIGFNEKLFF. In nucleotides, the CDR3 is TGTGCCAGCAGCTTAATCGGGTTTAATGAAAAACTGTTTTTT.

J is TRBJ1-2 and V is TRBV6-6; D is ambiguous. V was clipped by 8 bases and J by 8 bases, with 12 bases between them. The V gene's germline CDR1 is MNHNY and CDR2 SVGAGI (reference sequence). The CDR3 is 11 amino acids. DNA for the CDR3: TGTGCCAGCTCCTCGTGGGGAGGCTACACCTTC. It translates to CASSSWGGYTF.

This clone came up once. The chain employs TRBV19 and TRBJ2-2, with D possibly matching TRBD2 (5 bases). V dropped 10 bases and J dropped 4 bases, with 19 bases sitting between them. This CDR3 has 15 amino acids. CDR1 is LNHDA, CDR2 SQIVND, per germline (reference sequence). CDR3 sequence reads: CATPSPSGATGELFF. CDR3 DNA: TGTGCCACCCCGTCCCCCAGCGGAGCCACCGGGGAGCTGTTTTTT.

The rearrangement joins TRBV11-1 to TRBJ2-7; 8 nucleotides align to TRBD1. This CDR3 region has 14 residues. Per the germline V gene, CDR1 is SGHAT and CDR2 is FQDESV (reference sequence). J gave up 1 base and V 4 bases, and 3 bases lay outside the gene matches. CDR3 residues: CASSYGQGSYEQYF. Here the CDR3 DNA reads TGTGCCAGCAGCTACGGACAGGGTTCCTACGAGCAGTACTTC.

Notes on this clone: One end of the junction does not line up with germline, which may come from a read error. This rearrangement joins TRBV7-9 to TRBJ1-1; D is ambiguous. CDR1 and CDR2 from the germline V gene are SEHNR and FQNEAQ (reference sequence). The CDR3 is 14 residues long. CDR3 in amino acids: CASSFGLANPEAFF. The DNA for the CDR3 is TGTGCCAGCAGCTTTGGGCTTGCGAACCCTGAAGCTTTCTTT. The full variable domain, with the rest looked up from reference TRBV7-9 and TRBJ1-1, is DTGVSQNPRHKITKRGQNVTFRCDPISEHNRLYWYRQTLGQGPEFLTYFQNEAQLEKSRLLSDRFSAERPKGSFSTLEIQRTEQGDSAMYLCASSFGLANPEAFFGQGTRLTVV.

This rearrangement joins TRBV5-5 to TRBJ1-5; possible D gene TRBD1, 6 bases. V lost 2 bases and J lost 6, with 15 bases in between. The germline gives CDR1 SGHKS, CDR2 YYEKEE (reference sequence). There are 15 residues in the CDR3. The CDR3 is CASSLGTLLRQPQHF. CDR3 coding DNA: TGTGCCAGCAGCTTAGGGACACTCCTCCGTCAGCCCCAGCATTTT.

This clone came up a few times. The CDR3 nucleotides are TGTGCCCGAGCATTGAACACTGAAGCTTTCTTT. Protein product: CARALNTEAFF. This rearrangement joins TRBV30 to TRBJ1-1; D not resolved. Trimming left V 8 bases short and J 0 bases short, with 7 bases between. CDR1 GTSNPN and CDR2 SVGIG come from the germline V gene (reference sequence). CDR3 size: 11 residues.

This clone was observed a few times. The chain has TRBV5-5 and TRBJ2-7, with D possibly matching TRBD2 (5 bases). Germline V gene lookup returns CDR1 SGHKS and CDR2 YYEKEE (reference sequence). V was clipped by 4 bases and J by 3 bases, with 17 bases between them. The CDR3 is made up of 15 amino acids. CDR3 DNA sequence: TGTGCCAGCAGCCGGGATCCCCAGCCCCGCTACGAGCAGTACTTC. It translates to CASSRDPQPRYEQYF.

The chain recombines TRBV5-8 with TRBJ2-5; the D call may be TRBD1 or TRBD2 (5 bases each). Germline V gives CDR1 SGHTS, CDR2 YDEGEE. V lost 4 bases and J 5 bases, leaving 12 bases between the germline ends. This CDR3 has 13 residues. The CDR3 DNA reads TGTGCCAGCAGCCGGGCAGGGACGGAGACCCAGTACTTC. It translates to CASSRAGTETQYF.

The chain recombines TRBV11-3 with TRBJ1-6; D may be TRBD1 (5 bases). Trimming removed 4 bases from V and 5 bases from J, with 9 bases in between. There are 14 residues in the CDR3. Germline V gene lookup returns CDR1 SGHNT and CDR2 YENEEA. CDR3 region: CASSWTTDNSPLHF. CDR3 coding DNA: TGTGCCAGCAGCTGGACAACTGATAATTCACCCCTCCACTTT.

The V call is TRBV27, the J call TRBJ1-2; D is possibly TRBD1 (5 bases). In germline, CDR1 is MNHEY, CDR2 SMNVEV (reference sequence). The CDR3 runs to 13 residues. Trimming removed 4 bases from V and 2 bases from J, with 8 bases in between. CDR3 nucleotide sequence: TGTGCCAGCAGTTCGGGGACGAACTATGGCTACACCTTC. Translation: CASSSGTNYGYTF.

This clone is a singleton in its sample. This chain joins TRBV6-7 and TRBJ1-2; D unclear. TRBV6-7 is classed as an ORF, of uncertain function. The CDR3 has 20 amino acids. Trimming took off 0 bases at V and 0 bases at J, with 23 bases between the two ends. The CDR3 here is CASSYSQTFHGRAANYGYTF. The DNA of the CDR3 is TGTGCCAGCAGTTACTCCCAAACATTTCATGGACGGGCAGCTAACTATGGCTACACCTTC.

This chain uses TRBV4-1 with TRBJ1-3, with 7 bases aligning to TRBD1. Germline V gene lookup returns CDR1 MGHRA and CDR2 YSYEKL. The CDR3 extends over 17 amino acids. The V and J ends lost 0 bases and 1 base, in that order; junction bases with no gene match: 6. CDR3 sequence reads: CASSQDRDRASGNTIYF. In DNA, the CDR3 is TGCGCCAGCAGCCAAGATCGCGACAGGGCTTCTGGAAACACCATATATTTT.

This clone was counted between two and nine times. V gene TRBV4-3 combines with J gene TRBJ2-2, with TRBD1 matching 8 bases. Germline assignment: CDR1 LGHNA and CDR2 YSLEER. This CDR3 region has 17 residues. J lost 4 bases, V lost 2 bases, and 9 bases had no gene match. CDR3 coding DNA: TGCGCCAGCAGCCAACACGTGCAGGGGGCAGGCACCGGGGAGCTGTTTTTT. Protein product: CASSQHVQGAGTGELFF.